The 13 T cell receptor beta chains presented below share a single source sample, sequenced in a study of cytomegalovirus exposure and HLA in healthy donors. Primers included in the PCR were 60 Vbeta and 13 Jbeta primers. The repertoire was sequenced with immunoSEQ multiplex PCR; TCRdb's copy has only in-frame clones and lacks some. The ten top clones account for roughly 2%, within a sample of 50,000 or so clones. Sequenced sample: PBMCs. These receptors were taken from a woman under 30 in good health and CMV-seronegative.

The J gene is TRBJ1-1, the V gene TRBV7-9; tentative D call: TRBD1 (6 bases). The CDR3 loop spans 15 amino acids. Trimming removed 1 base at V and 3 bases at J, with 12 bases between. CDR1 and CDR2 from the germline V gene are SEHNR and FQNEAQ (reference sequence). The CDR3, as DNA: TGTGCCAGCAGCTTAGGGCCCAACAGGGACACTGAAGCTTTCTTT. Translating it yields CASSLGPNRDTEAFF.

This CDR3 is CASSKGTSQETQYF. CDR3 DNA sequence: TGTGCCAGCTCAAAAGGGACTTCCCAAGAGACCCAGTACTTC. The chain has TRBV18 and TRBJ2-5; D might be TRBD2 (6 bases). V was cut by 5 bases and J by 1 base, with 11 bases left in between. CDR3 size: 14 residues. In germline, CDR1 is KGHSH, CDR2 LQKENI.

The V call is TRBV5-1, the J call TRBJ2-7, with a possible D match to TRBD1 (5 bases). This CDR3 is 13 amino acids long. Between the trimmed V and J ends, which lost 3 bases and 4 bases, there was a span of 11 bases. CDR1 and CDR2 from the germline V gene are SGHRS and YFSETQ. The CDR3 reads CASSYLRQYEQYF. In DNA form, the CDR3 reads TGCGCCAGCAGCTACCTTAGACAGTACGAGCAGTACTTC.

The chain uses TRBV18 and TRBJ1-2; 7 bases line up with TRBD1. The germline gives CDR1 KGHSH, CDR2 LQKENI. J lost 7 bases, V lost 1 base, and 12 bases had no gene match. The CDR3 is 16 residues long. The CDR3 protein is CASSPLPGQDSTGYTF. The CDR3, as DNA: TGTGCCAGCTCACCACTTCCCGGACAGGACTCTACTGGCTACACCTTC. Complete variable domain (other parts from reference TRBV18 and TRBJ1-2): NAGVMQNPRHLVRRRGQEARLRCSPMKGHSHVYWYRQLPEEGLKFMVYLQKENIIDESGMPKERFSAEFPKEGPSILRIQQVVRGDSAAYFCASSPLPGQDSTGYTFGSGTRLTVV.

The rearrangement links TRBV5-4 to TRBJ1-1; D might be TRBD1 (5 bases). Germline CDR1 reads SGHNT; CDR2 reads YYREEE (reference sequence). Between the trimmed V and J ends, which lost 4 bases and 4 bases, there was a span of 11 bases. The length of the CDR3 is 13 residues. The CDR3 coding sequence is TGTGCCAGCAGCCATGGACACCGCACTGAAGCTTTCTTT. It encodes CASSHGHRTEAFF.

The chain has TRBV5-1 and TRBJ2-7, with 7 nucleotides matching TRBD1. Unmatched junction bases numbered 7, after V lost 4 bases and J lost 0 bases. The CDR3 loop spans 15 amino acids. The germline gives CDR1 SGHRS, CDR2 YFSETQ. This CDR3 reads CASSPVTGPSYEQYF. The DNA of the CDR3 is TGCGCCAGCAGCCCCGTGACAGGGCCCTCCTACGAGCAGTACTTC.

The V gene is TRBV19, the J gene TRBJ1-5; D gene unclear. Germline values: CDR1 LNHDA, CDR2 SQIVND (reference sequence). Trimming left V 4 bases short and J 0 bases short, with 16 bases between. CDR3 length: 17 amino acids. The CDR3 DNA reads TGTGCCAGTAGTAGGTTCCAGACACGTTATAGCAATCAGCCCCAGCATTTT. Amino acid sequence: CASSRFQTRYSNQPQHF.

In DNA, the CDR3 is TGTGCCAGCAGTAACGGACAGGGGACGTTCTATGGCTACACCTTC. It is translated as CASSNGQGTFYGYTF. The chain has TRBV6-1 and TRBJ1-2; 9 positions agree with TRBD1. Trimming took 5 bases from V and 4 from J; bases not matched to a gene: 8. The CDR3 has 15 amino acids. CDR1 and CDR2 from the germline V gene are MNHNS and SASEGT.

The chain uses TRBV9 and TRBJ1-4; 10 bases agree with TRBD1. Germline CDR1 SGDLS, CDR2 YYNGEE. The V segment lost 4 bases and the J segment 13 bases; nucleotides outside the gene matches: 13. The CDR3 extends over 15 amino acids. As DNA, the CDR3 is TGTGCCAGCAGCCCCTACGGGACAGGGGTTGGGAGACTGTTTTTT. It encodes CASSPYGTGVGRLFF.

The chain couples TRBV27 to TRBJ1-1, with a tentative D call TRBD1 (6 bases). The CDR3 loop spans 14 amino acids. The germline V and J ends were trimmed by 4 bases and 2 bases, with 11 bases remaining between them. Germline CDR1 MNHEY, CDR2 SMNVEV (reference sequence). The CDR3 nucleotides are TGTGCCAGCAGTTCCGGGACAATTAACACTGAAGCTTTCTTT. It specifies CASSSGTINTEAFF.

CDR3 loop: CASSLAARGYEQYF. As DNA, the CDR3 is TGTGCCAGCAGCTTAGCAGCCAGGGGCTACGAGCAGTACTTC. The rearrangement uses TRBV11-2 and TRBJ2-7; weak D call: TRBD1 (6 bases). Trimming stripped 1 base from V and 3 bases from J, with 10 bases between. CDR1 SGHAT and CDR2 FQNNGV come from the germline V gene. The CDR3 length is 14 residues.

The chain links TRBV5-1 to TRBJ1-6; D remains unclear. Germline CDR1 and CDR2: SGHRS and YFSETQ. The CDR3 sequence is 15 residues long. V dropped 5 bases and J dropped 0 bases, with 9 bases sitting between them. In DNA form, the CDR3 reads TGCGCCAGCAGGCACACCGTCTCCTATAATTCACCCCTCCACTTT. Amino acid sequence: CASRHTVSYNSPLHF.

The chain employs TRBV6-1 and TRBJ1-3; D not resolved. V lost 6 bases and J 0 bases, leaving 9 bases between the germline ends. In germline, CDR1 is MNHNS, CDR2 SASEGT. The CDR3 has 14 amino acids. The CDR3 spells CASRSEFSGNTIYF. The CDR3 coding sequence is TGTGCCAGCAGGTCCGAGTTCTCTGGAAACACCATATATTTT.